A selection of T cell receptor beta chains follows, all from one sample in a study of blood T cell repertoires in COVID-19. This table comes from immunoSEQ multiplex PCR, and its TCRdb copy is limited to in-frame clones, with some not included. In the table there are approximately 9,800 clones, roughly 80% of which are singletons. Specimen: peripheral blood. These TCRs come from a man between 65 and 79 years old with active COVID-19. Each CDR3 is given without its conserved first and last residue. Fields, in order: V gene, J gene, clone size, CDR3 protein. Rows give clone size only sometimes, using once, few, many, or a class for an expanded clone.

>TRBV19|TRBJ2-1|.
ASSIDQVQGDEQF
>TRBV3-1/TRBV3-2|TRBJ2-7|once
ASSHGSGLAGAYYEQY
>TRBV9|TRBJ1-2|.
ASSAGQGGYGYT
>TRBV3-1/TRBV3-2|TRBJ2-1|.
ASSQEFLSGIFFDEQF
>TRBV21-1|TRBJ2-3|.
ASSNRDSNTDTQY
>TRBV4-1|TRBJ1-3|.
ASRLAGGSGNTIY
>TRBV27|TRBJ1-1|.
ASSLGQPLMSTEAF
>TRBV10-3|TRBJ2-6|.
AISQGSGANVLT
>TRBV9|TRBJ2-7|.
ASSVVPGPTYEQY
>TRBV5-1|TRBJ2-1|.
ASSLVGSGRGRRNEQF
>TRBV2|TRBJ2-2|once
ASSEAGLAGGPVTGELF
>TRBV5-1|TRBJ2-1|.
ASSLAPGLAGFNEQF
>TRBV18|TRBJ2-7|.
ASSPQGSGLSYEQY
>TRBV7-2|TRBJ2-3|.
ASSPQGLAGTPDTQY
>TRBV27|TRBJ2-7|.
ASSLQGSYEQY
>TRBV3-1/TRBV3-2|TRBJ2-1|.
ASSQPGLAGFYNEQF
>TRBV6-4|TRBJ2-3|.
ASSALGHSTDTQY
>TRBV7-8|TRBJ2-3|once
ASSLSGTSSTDTQY
>TRBV7-8|TRBJ2-7|few
ASSLSGYEQY
>TRBV11-3|TRBJ2-7|.
ASSLEVTGEQY
>TRBV7-3|TRBJ2-1|few
ASSLGTDYNEQF
>TRBV18|TRBJ2-7|.
ASSPITSGTEQY
>TRBV2|TRBJ2-3|.
ASSAGTSRDTQY
>TRBV28|TRBJ1-5|medium-sized
ASSSSGTGYQPQH
>TRBV5-1|TRBJ1-2|few
ASSFYGGGYGYT
>TRBV5-8|TRBJ2-7|.
ASSSRDRAVTENYEQY
>TRBV4-2|TRBJ1-3|.
ASSQGETGNTIY
>TRBV19|TRBJ2-4|.
ASSYGGTIVNIQY
>TRBV27|TRBJ1-2|few
ASRSLSYGYT
>TRBV11-2|TRBJ1-6|few
ASSLVPSGYNSPLH
>TRBV5-1|TRBJ2-7|.
ASSRWGAGGYEQY
>TRBV5-1|TRBJ1-1|.
ASRGFGDNMNTEAF
>TRBV7-9|TRBJ2-1|.
ASSLSGRARDEQF
>TRBV19|TRBJ2-1|.
ASSSHPTGEQF